These 13 T cell receptor beta chains share one sample of origin, sequenced in a study of blood T cell repertoires in COVID-19. Here immunoSEQ multiplex PCR was the method, and the copy in TCRdb shows in-frame clones only, minus some. The sample consists of roughly 290,000 clones, approximately 90% of them appearing once. Sequenced input: PBMCs or T cells enriched from blood (not recorded which). These receptors all stem from a woman aged 40 to 50 who had recovered from COVID-19.

This clone appeared a single time. The chain has TRBV19 and TRBJ2-7; 14 bases fit TRBD2. The V gene end was trimmed by 8 bases and the J gene end by 5 bases; junction bases not matched to a gene: 8. CDR3 length equals 15 residues. Germline values: CDR1 LNHDA, CDR2 SQIVND (reference sequence). The CDR3 sequence is CASGQTSGRANEQYF. As DNA, the CDR3 is TGTGCCAGTGGCCAGACTAGCGGGAGGGCTAACGAGCAGTACTTC. Full variable domain (remainder filled in from reference TRBV19 and TRBJ2-7): DGGITQSPKYLFRKEGQNVTLSCEQNLNHDAMYWYRQDPGQGLRLIYYSQIVNDFQKGDIAEGYSVSREKKESFPLTVTSAQKNPTAFYLCASGQTSGRANEQYFGPGTRLTVT.

The rearrangement links TRBV2 to TRBJ2-7; D perhaps matches TRBD2 (7 bases). This CDR3 is 14 amino acids long. CDR1 is SNHLY, CDR2 FYNNEI, per germline. Between the trimmed V and J ends, which lost 11 bases and 3 bases, there was a span of 20 bases. The CDR3 DNA follows: TGTGCCGGGGGGGGCGGGACACTTTACTACGAGCAGTACTTC. Protein sequence: CAGGGGTLYYEQYF.

J is TRBJ1-2 and V is TRBV30; the match to TRBD1 covers 7 bases. The ends lost 4 bases at V and 5 bases at J; junction bases unmatched: 10. This CDR3 has 14 residues. Germline CDR1 reads GTSNPN; CDR2 reads SVGIG (reference sequence). CDR3 sequence: CAWTTGTDFYGYTF. The CDR3 DNA sequence: TGTGCCTGGACAACCGGGACAGATTTTTATGGCTACACCTTC.

The chain uses TRBV2 and TRBJ2-7; 8 bases line up with TRBD2. J was trimmed by 11 bases and V by 5 bases; bases with no gene match: 11. Germline CDR1 reads SNHLY; CDR2 reads FYNNEI. The CDR3 covers 13 residues. In DNA form, the CDR3 reads TGTGCCAGCAGTTCAACTAGCGGAACGCCGAAGTACTTC. This sequence encodes CASSSTSGTPKYF.

The V and J genes are TRBV9 and TRBJ2-1; 7 positions match TRBD2. Unmatched junction bases numbered 5, after V lost 3 bases and J lost 2 bases. The CDR3 loop spans 15 amino acids. Germline assignment: CDR1 SGDLS and CDR2 YYNGEE. The CDR3 sequence: CASSEGLETYNEQFF. The DNA for the CDR3 is TGTGCCAGCAGCGAAGGACTAGAGACCTACAATGAGCAGTTCTTC. Drawing the rest from reference TRBV9 and TRBJ2-1, the complete variable domain is DSGVTQTPKHLITATGQRVTLRCSPRSGDLSVYWYQQSLDQGLQFLIQYYNGEERAKGNILERFSAQQFPDLHSELNLSSLELGDSALYFCASSEGLETYNEQFFGPGTRLTVL.

The V gene is TRBV2, the J gene TRBJ2-2, with TRBD1 matching 10 bases. The CDR3 consists of 15 residues. J gave up 4 bases and V 8 bases, and 7 bases lay outside the gene matches. Germline CDR1 SNHLY, CDR2 FYNNEI. CDR3 sequence reads: CASQGGDRGTGELFF. The CDR3, as DNA: TGTGCCAGCCAAGGTGGGGACAGGGGCACCGGGGAGCTGTTTTTT.

This clone was counted a few times. The chain carries TRBV19 and TRBJ2-2, with D unclear. V lost 1 base, J lost 4 bases, and 7 bases lay in between. This CDR3 is 14 amino acids long. CDR1 and CDR2 (germline): LNHDA, SQIVND (reference sequence). CDR3 sequence reads: CASSIGDITGELFF. In DNA, the CDR3 is TGTGCCAGTAGTATAGGAGACATCACCGGGGAGCTGTTTTTT.

The rearrangement links TRBV10-3 to TRBJ1-5; D is uncertain. Deletions cut 4 bases from V and 6 bases from J, with 7 bases between. The CDR3 totals 12 residues. Germline CDR1 is ENHRY and CDR2 is SYGVKD. CDR3 coding DNA: TGTGCCATCAGTGTGACAACTCAGCCCCAGCATTTT. This encodes CAISVTTQPQHF.

This clone appeared a single time. The chain combines TRBV12-5 with TRBJ1-5; D is perhaps TRBD1 (6 bases). Trimming removed 6 bases from V and 3 bases from J, with 15 bases in between. Per the germline V gene, CDR1 is LGHNT and CDR2 is FRNRAP. This CDR3 comprises 15 residues. The CDR3 loop is CASGRIGQNNQPQHF. CDR3 nucleotides: TGTGCTAGTGGACGGATCGGACAGAACAATCAGCCCCAGCATTTT.

The chain has TRBV6-5 and TRBJ1-1; D possibly corresponds to TRBD1 (5 bases). Trimming left V 6 bases short and J 4 bases short, with 12 bases between. Germline V lookup: CDR1 MNHEY, CDR2 SVGAGI. This CDR3 has 13 amino acids. The CDR3 sequence is CASSGGGPTEAFF. Here the CDR3 DNA reads TGTGCCAGCAGCGGGGGGGGACCCACTGAAGCTTTCTTT.

The V call is TRBV19, the J call TRBJ2-2; D uncertain. The ends were cut back, 5 bases at V and 2 bases at J, with 9 bases in the middle. CDR1 and CDR2 from the germline V gene are LNHDA and SQIVND (reference sequence). The CDR3 runs 14 residues. The DNA of the CDR3 is TGTGCCAGTAGTCCGCCCAGTAACACCGGGGAGCTGTTTTTT. Its protein product is CASSPPSNTGELFF.

The chain uses TRBV2 and TRBJ1-6, with 7 bases lining up with TRBD1. CDR1 is SNHLY and CDR2 is FYNNEI in the germline V gene. The J segment lost 4 bases and the V segment lost 8 bases, leaving 5 bases of the junction unmatched. This CDR3 region has 14 residues. The CDR3 protein is CASLRDSYNSPLHF. The DNA for the CDR3 is TGTGCCAGCCTCCGGGACAGTTATAATTCACCCCTCCACTTT.

V gene TRBV28 combines with J gene TRBJ2-6, with 7 bases matching TRBD1. With 5 bases clipped from V and 3 bases from J, the junction kept 7 bases outside the gene matches. The CDR3 sequence is 16 residues long. Germline V gene lookup returns CDR1 MDHEN and CDR2 SYDVKM. The CDR3 DNA reads TGTGCCAGCAGTCTGACAGGGAGCTTTGGGGCCAACGTCCTGACTTTC. Translating it yields CASSLTGSFGANVLTF.